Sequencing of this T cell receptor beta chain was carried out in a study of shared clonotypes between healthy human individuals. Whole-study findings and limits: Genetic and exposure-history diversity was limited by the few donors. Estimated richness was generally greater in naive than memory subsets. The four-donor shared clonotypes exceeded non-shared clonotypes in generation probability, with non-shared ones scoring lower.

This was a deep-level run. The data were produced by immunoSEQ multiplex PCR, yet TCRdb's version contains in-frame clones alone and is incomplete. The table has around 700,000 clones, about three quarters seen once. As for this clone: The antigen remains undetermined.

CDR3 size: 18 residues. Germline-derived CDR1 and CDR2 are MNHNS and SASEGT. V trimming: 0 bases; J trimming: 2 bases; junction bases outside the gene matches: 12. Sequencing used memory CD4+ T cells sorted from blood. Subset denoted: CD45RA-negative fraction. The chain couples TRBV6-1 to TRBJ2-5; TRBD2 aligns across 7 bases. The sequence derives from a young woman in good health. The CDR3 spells CASSEALSYRDYQETQYF. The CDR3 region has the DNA TGTGCCAGCAGTGAAGCGCTTTCCTACCGGGACTATCAAGAGACCCAGTACTTC.